The 14 T cell receptor beta chains listed next were all sequenced from one sample in a study of shared clonotypes between healthy human individuals. Assay: immunoSEQ multiplex PCR; the TCRdb copy retains only in-frame clones and omits some. The sample carries hundreds of thousands of clones, approximately 73% recorded once. The sample was memory CD4+ T cells sorted from blood. Sample subset: CD45RA-negative fraction. These receptors were collected from a woman aged 25 to 45 in good health.

This clone appeared a few times. The V gene is TRBV28, the J gene TRBJ1-5, with D possibly being TRBD1 (5 bases). Trimming removed 3 bases at V and 6 bases at J, with 12 bases between. CDR1 is MDHEN, CDR2 SYDVKM, per germline. The CDR3 sequence is 14 residues long. The CDR3 loop is CASSFAGTAQPQHF. The DNA of the CDR3 is TGTGCCAGCAGTTTTGCAGGGACGGCTCAGCCCCAGCATTTT.

The chain uses TRBV18 and TRBJ1-1; possible D gene TRBD1, 6 bases. The CDR3 runs to 13 residues. The ends were cut back, 4 bases at V and 7 bases at J, with 13 bases in the middle. From germline, CDR1 is KGHSH and CDR2 LQKENI. CDR3 residues: CASSQGQILEAFF. The CDR3 DNA sequence: TGTGCCAGCTCACAAGGACAGATACTTGAAGCTTTCTTT.

This clone was observed a single time. The chain combines TRBV5-6 with TRBJ2-7, with 8 bases that match TRBD1. CDR1 and CDR2 (germline): SGHDT, YYEEEE. CDR3 length: 12 amino acids. Losses at the gene ends were 0 bases for V and 12 bases for J; bases not matched to a gene: 5. This CDR3 reads CASSLGQGALYF. Here the CDR3 DNA reads TGTGCCAGCAGCTTGGGGCAGGGGGCATTGTACTTC.

This clone was counted only a few times. This chain uses TRBV5-1 with TRBJ2-5, with D possibly TRBD2 on 6 matching bases. The V end lost 4 bases, the J end lost 7 bases, and 17 bases lay between the germline ends. CDR3 length: 14 amino acids. Germline-derived CDR1 and CDR2 are SGHRS and YFSETQ. CDR3 region: CASSDGTFLGTQYF. As DNA, the CDR3 is TGCGCCAGCAGCGACGGGACTTTTCTGGGGACCCAGTACTTC.

In the case of this clone: This sample includes further DNA sequences coding for the same CDR3. V and J are TRBV30 and TRBJ2-5; the D gene could be TRBD1 or TRBD2 (6 bases each). The length of the CDR3 is 13 residues. V lost 0 bases and J lost 5, with 10 bases in between. The germline gives CDR1 GTSNPN, CDR2 SVGIG (reference sequence). The CDR3 nucleotides read TGTGCCTGGAGTGTGGGGGGCCCCGAGACCCAGTACTTC. This codes for CAWSVGGPETQYF.

In its sample, this clone was seen once. The rearrangement joins TRBV7-7 to TRBJ2-5; D may be TRBD2 (5 bases). V lost 5 bases to trimming and J lost 11 bases, with 15 bases between them. The CDR3 runs 12 residues. Per germline, CDR1 SSHAT and CDR2 FNYEAQ (reference sequence). The CDR3 spells CASSPTFGEQYF. In nucleotides, the CDR3 is TGTGCCAGCAGCCCGACGTTCGGGGAGCAGTACTTC.

With regard to this clone: A far bigger clonotype differs at one base, so this is likely a read error. The chain links TRBV25-1 to TRBJ2-7; the match to TRBD2 covers 7 bases. Trimming at V came to 4 bases and at J to 1 base, leaving 10 bases not matched to a gene. CDR3 length: 16 residues. Germline CDR1 reads MGHDK; CDR2 reads SYGVNS. CDR3 in amino acids: CASSASPRDYSYEQYF. The CDR3 coding sequence is TGTGCCAGCAGTGCCTCCCCCAGGGACTATTCCTACGAGCAGTACTTC.

This chain links TRBV15 with TRBJ2-3; D possibly corresponds to TRBD2 (5 bases). Per germline, CDR1 LNHNV and CDR2 YYDKDF (reference sequence). The V end lost 5 bases, the J end lost 0 bases, and 15 bases lay between the germline ends. CDR3 length: 16 amino acids. CDR3 region: CATSEGTSPSTDTQYF. In DNA, the CDR3 is TGTGCCACCAGCGAGGGTACAAGCCCTAGCACAGATACGCAGTATTTT.

The chain has TRBV7-2 and TRBJ2-5; D gene unclear. The CDR3 sequence is 13 residues long. V lost 5 bases, J lost 4 bases, and 11 bases lay in between. The germline CDR1 and CDR2 sequences are SGHTA and FQGNSA. The CDR3 DNA follows: TGTGCCAGCAGCCTCGAGGTCCCAGAGACCCAGTACTTC. Protein product: CASSLEVPETQYF. Together with reference TRBV7-2 and TRBJ2-5, the CDR3 gives the full variable domain: GAGVSQSPSNKVTEKGKDVELRCDPISGHTALYWYRQSLGQGLEFLIYFQGNSAPDKSGLPSDRFSAERTGGSVSTLTIQRTQQEDSAVYLCASSLEVPETQYFGPGTRLLVL.

The chain has TRBV29-1 and TRBJ2-5; D call uncertain. The CDR3 runs 12 residues. V was clipped by 5 bases and J by 3 bases, with 10 bases between them. Germline V gene lookup returns CDR1 SQVTM and CDR2 ANQGSEA. Here the CDR3 DNA reads TGCAGCGTTCCGGCTCCCGAAGAGACCCAGTACTTC. This translates into CSVPAPEETQYF.

As to this clone: The same CDR3 arises from other DNA sequences in this sample as well. The chain links TRBV9 to TRBJ2-5; possibly TRBD2 for D (5 bases). Germline CDR1 is SGDLS and CDR2 is YYNGEE. The length of the CDR3 is 14 residues. Trimming pared 0 bases from V and 1 base from J, leaving 7 bases between. CDR3 in DNA: TGTGCCAGCAGCGTAGGCGGGCTCCAAGAGACCCAGTACTTC. Amino acid sequence: CASSVGGLQETQYF. Looking up the rest from reference TRBV9 and TRBJ2-5 gives the full variable domain: DSGVTQTPKHLITATGQRVTLRCSPRSGDLSVYWYQQSLDQGLQFLIQYYNGEERAKGNILERFSAQQFPDLHSELNLSSLELGDSALYFCASSVGGLQETQYFGPGTRLLVL.

This chain links TRBV7-6 with TRBJ2-5, with D unclear. The length of the CDR3 is 15 residues. V lost 0 bases and J lost 3, with 11 bases in between. Germline CDR1 SGHVS, CDR2 FNYEAQ. Here the CDR3 DNA reads TGTGCCAGCAGCTTAGCGTATCGAACCGAAGAGACCCAGTACTTC. Its translation: CASSLAYRTEETQYF.

The genes are TRBV5-6 and TRBJ1-4; possible D gene TRBD1, 5 bases. CDR3 size: 15 residues. The germline V gene has CDR1 SGHDT and CDR2 YYEEEE. Trimming cost V 1 base and J 8 bases, with 15 bases left between them. CDR3: CASSLSGTAREKLFF. The CDR3 nucleotides are TGTGCCAGCAGCTTGTCAGGGACGGCGAGGGAAAAACTGTTTTTT. The entire variable domain, with the rest obtained from reference TRBV5-6 and TRBJ1-4, is as follows: DAGVTQSPTHLIKTRGQQVTLRCSPKSGHDTVSWYQQALGQGPQFIFQYYEEEERQRGNFPDRFSGHQFPNYSSELNVNALLLGDSALYLCASSLSGTAREKLFFGSGTQLSVL.

This clone was seen just once. Other DNA sequences in this sample translate to the same CDR3. This rearrangement joins TRBV25-1 to TRBJ2-3; no clear D. Germline CDR1 reads MGHDK; CDR2 reads SYGVNS. This CDR3 region has 14 residues. Between the trimmed V and J ends, which lost 2 bases and 1 base, there was a span of 7 bases. CDR3 amino acids: CASSEKRGTDTQYF. CDR3 DNA: TGTGCCAGCAGTGAAAAACGGGGCACAGATACGCAGTATTTT.